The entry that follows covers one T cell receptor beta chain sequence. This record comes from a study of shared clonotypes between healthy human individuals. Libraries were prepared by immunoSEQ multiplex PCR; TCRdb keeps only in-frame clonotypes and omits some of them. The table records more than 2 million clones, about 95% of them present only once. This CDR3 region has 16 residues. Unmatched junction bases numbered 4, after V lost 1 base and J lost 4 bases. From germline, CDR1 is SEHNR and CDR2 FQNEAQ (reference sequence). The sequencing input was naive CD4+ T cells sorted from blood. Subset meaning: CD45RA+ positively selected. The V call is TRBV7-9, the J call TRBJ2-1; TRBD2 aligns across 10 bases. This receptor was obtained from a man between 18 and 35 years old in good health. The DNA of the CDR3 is TGTGCCAGCAGCTTAGAGGCTAGCGGGAGATACAATGAGCAGTTCTTC. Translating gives CASSLEASGRYNEQFF.